One and the same sample provided the 11 T cell receptor beta chains below, sequenced in a study of blood T cell repertoires in COVID-19. TCRdb keeps only in-frame clones here, not all; method: immunoSEQ multiplex PCR. The repertoire has tens of thousands of clones, over 55% of them found once; the top ten carry less than 55%. Sequencing was performed on peripheral blood. These receptor sequences come from a woman older than 75 with acute or convalescent COVID-19.

The chain links TRBV15 to TRBJ1-5; the D is unclear. Trimming removed 3 bases from V and 5 bases from J, with 8 bases in between. Germline loops: CDR1 LNHNV, CDR2 YYDKDF (reference sequence). The CDR3 is 13 residues long. The CDR3 loop reads CATSSLPDQPQHF. DNA for the CDR3: TGTGCCACCAGCAGCTTACCAGATCAGCCCCAGCATTTT.

This clone was seen a handful of times. The chain uses TRBV27 and TRBJ1-2, with TRBD1 identical over 7 bases. The CDR3 loop spans 15 amino acids. With V trimmed by 5 bases and J by 1 base, 7 bases remained unmatched. CDR1 and CDR2 from the germline V gene are MNHEY and SMNVEV (reference sequence). The CDR3 spells CASSPQGGINYGYTF. In DNA, the CDR3 is TGTGCCAGCAGTCCCCAGGGGGGAATTAACTATGGCTACACCTTC.

The V and J genes are TRBV5-4 and TRBJ1-3, with 7 bases lining up with TRBD1. The germline V gene has CDR1 SGHNT and CDR2 YYREEE (reference sequence). The CDR3 has 15 amino acids. With 0 bases clipped from V and 4 bases from J, the junction kept 4 bases outside the gene matches. As DNA, the CDR3 is TGTGCCAGCAGCTTGGGGGGGACAGCCGGAAACACCATATATTTT. Its protein product is CASSLGGTAGNTIYF.

This clone has a count of ten or more. V and J are TRBV7-2 and TRBJ2-7; 9 bases map to TRBD1. Per the germline V gene, CDR1 is SGHTA and CDR2 is FQGNSA. The CDR3 is 16 residues long. The V and J ends lost 3 bases and 5 bases, in that order; junction bases with no gene match: 11. The DNA of the CDR3 is TGTGCCAGCAGCTTTCCTGCCGGGACAGGGAGCGACGAGCAGTACTTC. Amino acid sequence: CASSFPAGTGSDEQYF.

The chain couples TRBV6-4 to TRBJ2-1, with D uncertain. Germline V gene data show CDR1 as MRHNA and CDR2 as SNTAGT. V lost 6 bases and J lost 9, with 21 bases in between. The CDR3 loop spans 15 amino acids. CDR3 DNA: TGTGCCAGCAGACTAAATGCGGAAGTATTTGGTGAGCAGTTCTTC. Its protein is CASRLNAEVFGEQFF.

The CDR3 here is CASSIQGVRAFF. CDR3 DNA: TGTGCCAGTAGTATACAGGGGGTACGAGCTTTCTTT. This rearrangement joins TRBV19 to TRBJ1-1; 7 bases align to TRBD1. V lost 2 bases and J lost 10; bases outside the gene matches: 4. Germline CDR1 LNHDA, CDR2 SQIVND (reference sequence). This CDR3 contains 12 residues.

The V call is TRBV30, the J call TRBJ1-3, with 7 bases fitting TRBD1. The CDR3 loop spans 14 amino acids. The J segment lost 4 bases and the V segment lost 1 base, leaving 4 bases of the junction unmatched. Germline values: CDR1 GTSNPN, CDR2 SVGIG (reference sequence). CDR3: CAWSGDSHGNTIYF. The CDR3 bases are TGTGCCTGGAGTGGGGACAGCCACGGAAACACCATATATTTT.

The table lists this clone with a few counts. The V and J genes are TRBV7-8 and TRBJ2-1, with 7 bases lining up with TRBD2. Trimming at V came to 5 bases and at J to 7 bases, leaving 14 bases not matched to a gene. Germline loops: CDR1 SGHVS, CDR2 FQNEAQ. CDR3 length: 16 amino acids. This CDR3 is CASSPIGEGTNNEQFF. The CDR3 DNA follows: TGTGCCAGCAGCCCCATCGGGGAAGGGACTAATAATGAGCAGTTCTTC.

This sequence joins TRBV4-1 and TRBJ1-3, with D unresolved. The CDR3 runs to 15 residues. The V end was cut by 0 bases, the J end by 9 bases, with 15 bases between. Germline CDR1 is MGHRA and CDR2 is YSYEKL. For the CDR3, the DNA is TGCGCCAGCAGCCAAGAGACGGGAATGAGCAGCACCATATATTTT. Translation gives CASSQETGMSSTIYF.

The chain uses TRBV7-2 and TRBJ2-6; the D gene is possibly TRBD2 (6 bases). V was shortened by 1 base and J by 2 bases, with 6 bases between the two germline ends. Germline values: CDR1 SGHTA, CDR2 FQGNSA. The CDR3 has 15 residues. CDR3 region: CASSLGGAGANVLTF. CDR3 in DNA: TGTGCCAGCAGCTTAGGGGGGGCTGGGGCCAACGTCCTGACTTTC.

V gene TRBV13 combines with J gene TRBJ2-7; 10 positions agree with TRBD2. V shed 4 bases and J 4 bases; nucleotides not matched to a gene: 4. The CDR3 length is 14 residues. CDR1 is PRHDT and CDR2 is FYEKMQ in the germline V gene (reference sequence). This CDR3 is CASSSSGSLYEQYF. The CDR3 nucleotides read TGTGCCAGCAGCTCTAGCGGGAGTTTATACGAGCAGTACTTC.